A selection of T cell receptor beta chains follows, all from one sample in a study of patients and donors after allogeneic stem cell transplantation. TCRdb reanalysed the RT-PCR reads using MiXCR and keeps one entry per CDR3 protein. The sample has 110,000 or so distinct CDR3 sequences, around 35% seen once. Sequencing was done on a sample of blood, either unsorted or a sorted T cell fraction (not recorded which). The receptor source for this set is a human donor who was either an allogeneic HSCT recipient or a stem cell or donor lymphocyte infusion donor (not recorded which). It is not recorded whose cells these are; they may come from a transplant donor. Each CDR3 is given with its conserved first and last residue. A D gene is named only where the DNA matches it firmly. Clone size appears in some rows only: once, few, many, or a class for an expanded clone.

D	size	V	J	DNA	CDR3
-	-	TRBV12-3/TRBV12-4	TRBJ1-5	TGTGCCAGCAGTTTAGGACAGCCAAATCAGCCCCAGCATTTT	CASSLGQPNQPQHF
TRBD1	few	TRBV20-1	TRBJ1-1	TGCAGTGCGGGGGGACAGACATCCACTGAAGCTTTCTTT	CSAGGQTSTEAFF
-	few	TRBV6-5	TRBJ1-5	TGTGCCAGCAGTTACCAGGGTTTCAATCAGCCCCAGCATTTT	CASSYQGFNQPQHF
TRBD1	many	TRBV4-2	TRBJ1-4	TGTGCCAGCAGCCAAGGGGGACAGGGTGGTGAAAAACTGTTTTTT	CASSQGGQGGEKLFF
-	-	TRBV5-6	TRBJ1-2	TGTGCCAGCAGCTTGGGGTCGCCGTTTGGGGGCCTCTATGGCTACACCTTC	CASSLGSPFGGLYGYTF
TRBD1	-	TRBV20-1	TRBJ1-5	TGCAGTGCCTCGACAGGGTTCTTGAGCAATCAGCCCCAGCATTTT	CSASTGFLSNQPQHF
-	-	TRBV7-8	TRBJ2-5	TGTGCCAGCAAAAGAGGACTCCGAGAGACCCAGTACTTC	CASKRGLRETQYF
TRBD2	once	TRBV5-1	TRBJ2-7	TGCGCCAGCAGCCCAATAGCGGGAGCCTTTTCCTACGAGCAGTACTTC	CASSPIAGAFSYEQYF
-	-	TRBV15	TRBJ2-5	TGTGCCACCAGCAGGGAGAGGAGGGAGACCCAGTACTTC	CATSRERRETQYF
-	once	TRBV12-3/TRBV12-4	TRBJ2-3	TGTGCCAGCAGTTTCCAGCTTCCCACAGATACGCAGTATTTT	CASSFQLPTDTQYF
-	few	TRBV4-3	TRBJ1-5	TGCGCCAGCAGCCAAGCATTCAATCAGCCCCAGCATTTT	CASSQAFNQPQHF
-	few	TRBV28	TRBJ1-3	TGTGCCACCAACCGGGACACCTCTGGAAACACCATATATTTT	CATNRDTSGNTIYF
-	-	TRBV7-9	TRBJ2-5	TGTGCCAGCAGCCAAGGTTCAGAAGAGACCCAGTACTTC	CASSQGSEETQYF
TRBD1	-	TRBV6-1	TRBJ1-4	TGTGCCAGCAGTGAAGTAGGGGGCGATGAAAAACTGTTTTTT	CASSEVGGDEKLFF
TRBD1	-	TRBV7-9	TRBJ1-1	TGTGCCAGCAGCAAACAGACAGGGTTAAGCACTGAAGCTTTCTTT	CASSKQTGLSTEAFF
-	-	TRBV4-2	TRBJ2-2	TGTGCCAGCAGCCAAGATGGCCCCCCTTCGGGGGAGCTGTTTTTT	CASSQDGPPSGELFF
-	-	TRBV20-1	TRBJ2-3	TGCAGTTGCCAGGAGGACAGAAGCACAGATACGCAGTATTTT	CSCQEDRSTDTQYF
-	-	TRBV12-3/TRBV12-4	TRBJ2-1	TGTGCCAGCAGTTTAGTACTAGATGAGCAGTTCTTC	CASSLVLDEQFF
TRBD1	-	TRBV29-1	TRBJ2-5	TGCAGCGTTAAACAGGGGGCGGGAGAGACCCAGTACTTC	CSVKQGAGETQYF
TRBD2	-	TRBV6-6	TRBJ2-2	TGTGCCAGCAGTTCCACCCCCGGTGGGACTACCTACACCGGGGAGCTGTTTTTT	CASSSTPGGTTYTGELFF
TRBD2	-	TRBV28	TRBJ2-2	TGTGCCAGCAGTCGACTAGCGGTCACCGGGGAGCTGTTTTTT	CASSRLAVTGELFF
-	-	TRBV10-3	TRBJ2-5	TGTGCCATCAGATCACAGGCCACCGAGACCCAGTACTTC	CAIRSQATETQYF
-	few	TRBV7-9	TRBJ1-6	TGTGCCAGCAGCTTAGCGAGGACGGGCCTTGGGTCACCCCTCCACTTT	CASSLARTGLGSPLHF
TRBD2	-	TRBV3-1	TRBJ2-7	TGTGCCAGCAGCCAGATTCGGGAGGTTAACTACGAGCAGTACTTC	CASSQIREVNYEQYF
-	-	TRBV27	TRBJ2-2	TGTGCCAGCAGTTTTTACGCCTTGAACACCGGGGAGCTGTTTTTT	CASSFYALNTGELFF
-	few	TRBV5-4	TRBJ2-1	TGTGCCAGCAGCAACTTAGCAGGCAATGAGCAGTTCTTC	CASSNLAGNEQFF
-	-	TRBV27	TRBJ2-3	TGTGCCAGCAGTTTATCGTACGGAGATACGCAGTATTTT	CASSLSYGDTQYF
TRBD1	-	TRBV4-3	TRBJ1-4	TGCGCCAGCAGCCAAAGGGGGCCGGGTAATGAAAAACTGTTTTTT	CASSQRGPGNEKLFF
TRBD1	-	TRBV4-3	TRBJ1-1	TGCGCCACCTCGGGATCCTTAATTACAGGGGTCAGTGAAGCTTTCTTT	CATSGSLITGVSEAFF
TRBD1	few	TRBV14	TRBJ2-2	TGTGCCAGCAGGGACAGGATGAGGGGGGAGCTGTTTTTT	CASRDRMRGELFF
-	few	TRBV12-3/TRBV12-4	TRBJ1-3	TGTGCCAGCAGTTTTAGGGGGTATGGAAACACCATATATTTT	CASSFRGYGNTIYF
-	few	TRBV20-1	TRBJ1-6	TGCAGTGCTAGAGATTCAAAAAGGCTCCTCTATAATTCACCCCTCCACTTT	CSARDSKRLLYNSPLHF
-	few	TRBV15	TRBJ2-1	TGTGCCACCAGCAGAGGCGGTGGAACTAAACGCAATGAGCAGTTCTTC	CATSRGGGTKRNEQFF
-	-	TRBV7-2	TRBJ2-1	TGTGCCAGCAGCTTTGGGAGCTCCTACAATGAGCAGTTCTTC	CASSFGSSYNEQFF
-	-	TRBV6-2/TRBV6-3	TRBJ2-7	TGTGCCAGCAGTCCCTCCTTCCGGGGACAATTAAGCTACGAGCAGTACTTC	CASSPSFRGQLSYEQYF
-	-	TRBV7-9	TRBJ1-6	TGTGCCAGCAGCTTAGCCCGCACCCGGGGCTCAGATAATTCACCCCTCCACTTT	CASSLARTRGSDNSPLHF
-	few	TRBV5-5	TRBJ2-3	TGTGCCAGCAGCTTGCCCTACAGGGTTAAGAGCACAGATACGCAGTATTTT	CASSLPYRVKSTDTQYF
-	-	TRBV2	TRBJ2-2	TGTGCCAGCAGAAAACAGCAAACCGGGGAGCTGTTTTTT	CASRKQQTGELFF
-	-	TRBV28	TRBJ1-5	TGTGCCAGCAGCCCGGTGAATCAGCCCCAGCATTTT	CASSPVNQPQHF
-	-	TRBV28	TRBJ1-1	TGTGCCAGCGGGCAGCCGATGAACACTGAAGCTTTCTTT	CASGQPMNTEAFF
TRBD1	few	TRBV7-9	TRBJ1-2	TGTGCCAGCAGCTTGTCACGGGGACAGATCAACACCTTC	CASSLSRGQINTF
-	few	TRBV6-2/TRBV6-3	TRBJ1-5	TGTGCCAGCAGTTTTCGCAGGGTGGATCAGCCCCAGCATTTT	CASSFRRVDQPQHF
-	many	TRBV20-1	TRBJ1-1	TGCAGTGCTAGATCGGGACGCGACACTGAAGCTTTCTTT	CSARSGRDTEAFF
TRBD1	-	TRBV5-5	TRBJ2-7	TGTGCCAGCAGCTCGGTGGCAGGGGGTCGCCTAAGTTACGAGCAGTACTTC	CASSSVAGGRLSYEQYF
-	-	TRBV20-1	TRBJ2-1	TGCAGTGCTAGTCATCGTGGCGGCGGCTACAATGAGCAGTTCTTC	CSASHRGGGYNEQFF
-	many	TRBV29-1	TRBJ2-1	TGCAGCGTTGAAGATATAGAGGGGGGTGAGCAGTTCTTC	CSVEDIEGGEQFF
-	-	TRBV7-2	TRBJ2-3	TGTGCCAGCAGCTTAGCCGGGATCACAGATACGCAGTATTTT	CASSLAGITDTQYF